This passage covers 18 T cell receptor beta chains from one sample sequenced in a study of cytomegalovirus exposure and HLA in healthy donors. Primers: 60 Vbeta forward and 13 Jbeta reverse. Here immunoSEQ multiplex PCR was the method, and the copy in TCRdb shows in-frame clones only, minus some. The sample gives roughly 100,000 clones, under 80% of which show up once; roughly 6% is in the top ten. The source material was PBMCs. These TCRs come from a woman in her fifties or sixties in good health and CMV-seropositive.

V usage is TRBV6-5 and J usage is TRBJ1-5; TRBD1 is a possible D gene (6 bases). The CDR3 is made up of 14 amino acids. Trimming pared 9 bases from V and 2 bases from J, leaving 14 bases between. Germline-derived CDR1 and CDR2 are MNHEY and SVGAGI. CDR3 nucleotides: TGTGCCAGTCGGGGGGGCATGGGCAATCAGCCCCAGCATTTT. It translates to CASRGGMGNQPQHF.

The V gene is TRBV7-7, the J gene TRBJ2-1; TRBD1 aligns across 8 bases. The CDR3 length is 13 residues. CDR1 SSHAT and CDR2 FNYEAQ come from the germline V gene (reference sequence). V gave up 4 bases and J gave up 10 bases; unmatched junction bases: 6. This chain's CDR3 is CASSYGQGEEQFF. CDR3 bases: TGTGCCAGCAGCTACGGACAGGGTGAGGAGCAGTTCTTC.

This clone has just a few counts. The chain couples TRBV9 to TRBJ1-1, with D hard to call. CDR1 is SGDLS and CDR2 is YYNGEE in the germline V gene. V lost 0 bases, J lost 4 bases, and 13 bases lay in between. The CDR3 is 15 amino acids. The CDR3 DNA follows: TGTGCCAGCAGCGTAGCTGCGGGGATCGGCACTGAAGCTTTCTTT. The encoded protein is CASSVAAGIGTEAFF.

This clone appeared once. The CDR3 coding sequence is TGCGCCAGCAGCCAGGTAGCGGGGGGGCCGCGGGAGACCCAGTACTTC. It yields the protein CASSQVAGGPRETQYF. V usage is TRBV5-1 and J usage is TRBJ2-5; TRBD2 aligns across 11 bases. Germline CDR1 and CDR2: SGHRS and YFSETQ. The CDR3 loop spans 16 amino acids. The V and J ends lost 4 bases and 5 bases, in that order; junction bases with no gene match: 10.

The chain carries TRBV6-5 and TRBJ1-5; 7 bases are a match to TRBD1. Germline V gives CDR1 MNHEY, CDR2 SVGAGI. The CDR3 spans 14 residues. Trimming cost V 6 bases and J 6 bases; bases outside gene matches: 8. The CDR3 loop is CASSHRGVGQPQHF. In nucleotides, the CDR3 is TGTGCCAGCAGCCACAGGGGCGTGGGTCAGCCCCAGCATTTT.

The chain couples TRBV9 to TRBJ1-1; 8 nucleotides align to TRBD1. The CDR3 spans 15 residues. CDR1 and CDR2 from the germline V gene are SGDLS and YYNGEE. The V segment lost 2 bases and the J segment 1 base; nucleotides outside the gene matches: 4. This CDR3 reads CASSVGTGKNTEAFF. As DNA, the CDR3 is TGTGCCAGCAGCGTCGGGACAGGAAAGAACACTGAAGCTTTCTTT.

V usage is TRBV18 and J usage is TRBJ1-1; TRBD1 aligns across 7 bases. The CDR3 contains 15 residues. Germline CDR1 KGHSH, CDR2 LQKENI. V dropped 4 bases and J dropped 4; count of bases not matched to a gene: 9. This CDR3 reads CASSRTTGLSTEAFF. Written as DNA, the CDR3 is TGTGCCAGCTCACGAACGACAGGGTTGAGCACTGAAGCTTTCTTT. The full variable domain, rest sourced from reference TRBV18 and TRBJ1-1, is NAGVMQNPRHLVRRRGQEARLRCSPMKGHSHVYWYRQLPEEGLKFMVYLQKENIIDESGMPKERFSAEFPKEGPSILRIQQVVRGDSAAYFCASSRTTGLSTEAFFGQGTRLTVV.

This clone occurred a few times. The rearrangement joins TRBV5-1 to TRBJ2-2, with D unresolved. Trimming pared 2 bases from V and 2 bases from J, leaving 13 bases between. The CDR3 is 16 residues long. In germline, CDR1 is SGHRS, CDR2 YFSETQ. The CDR3 bases are TGCGCCAGCAGCTTTGAACTAACAACTAACACCGGGGAGCTGTTTTTT. It encodes CASSFELTTNTGELFF.

The CDR3: CASSLRAYTEAFF. The CDR3 DNA sequence: TGTGCCAGCAGCCTGCGGGCTTACACTGAAGCTTTCTTT. The V and J genes are TRBV7-6 and TRBJ1-1; D gene unclear. This CDR3 comprises 13 residues. V lost 5 bases and J lost 3, with 10 bases in between. CDR1 and CDR2 from the germline V gene are SGHVS and FNYEAQ.

V is TRBV4-3 and J is TRBJ1-3; TRBD1 is a possible D gene (6 bases). Trimming left V 1 base short and J 0 bases short, with 13 bases between. This CDR3 has 17 residues. CDR1 LGHNA and CDR2 YSLEER come from the germline V gene. Here the CDR3 DNA reads TGCGCCAGCAGCCAAGTCTATAGGGGGACCTCTGGAAACACCATATATTTT. It translates to CASSQVYRGTSGNTIYF.

In its sample, this clone was seen a few times. The CDR3 coding sequence is TGTGCCAGCAGTTACTCGACGGGTTTCAATTCACCCCTCCACTTT. Its translation is CASSYSTGFNSPLHF. This chain joins TRBV6-5 and TRBJ1-6; no clear D gene. The CDR3 consists of 15 residues. Per the germline V gene, CDR1 is MNHEY and CDR2 is SVGAGI. Trimming left V 0 bases short and J 7 bases short, with 10 bases between.

This chain links TRBV20-1 with TRBJ2-7; D remains unclear. CDR1 is DFQATT and CDR2 is SNEGSKA in the germline V gene (reference sequence). This CDR3 contains 11 residues. V was trimmed by 0 bases and J by 8 bases, leaving 8 bases between them. The CDR3: CSARDQIKQYF. The DNA of the CDR3 is TGCAGTGCTAGAGATCAGATTAAGCAGTACTTC.

The chain employs TRBV30 and TRBJ1-2; tentative D call: TRBD1 (5 bases). Trimming shortened V by 1 base and J by 4 bases, and 10 bases separated the two germline ends. In germline, CDR1 is GTSNPN, CDR2 SVGIG (reference sequence). This CDR3 comprises 13 residues. CDR3 coding DNA: TGTGCCTGGAGTGCTACAGGAGTCTATGGCTACACCTTC. The encoded protein is CAWSATGVYGYTF.

This rearrangement joins TRBV30 to TRBJ2-7; D unresolved. The CDR3 runs 14 residues. Germline V CDR1 and CDR2: GTSNPN, SVGIG (reference sequence). The V end lost 1 base, the J end lost 6 bases, and 16 bases lay between the germline ends. The CDR3 DNA reads as TGTGCCTGGAGTGGAGGAGCAGTTCTCGTCGAGCAGTACTTC. It translates to CAWSGGAVLVEQYF.

This chain links TRBV5-1 with TRBJ1-5; 7 nucleotides agree with TRBD1. This CDR3 has 14 amino acids. Germline CDR1 and CDR2: SGHRS and YFSETQ. Trimming took 2 bases from V and 2 from J; bases not matched to a gene: 1. The CDR3 is CASSLTGGNQPQHF. In DNA, the CDR3 is TGCGCCAGCAGCTTAACAGGGGGCAATCAGCCCCAGCATTTT. The whole variable domain, remainder taken from reference TRBV5-1 and TRBJ1-5, is KAGVTQTPRYLIKTRGQQVTLSCSPISGHRSVSWYQQTPGQGLQFLFEYFSETQRNKGNFPGRFSGRQFSNSRSEMNVSTLELGDSALYLCASSLTGGNQPQHFGDGTRLSIL.

V gene TRBV27 combines with J gene TRBJ1-1; D might be TRBD1 (5 bases). V lost 11 bases, J lost 1 base, and 14 bases lay in between. CDR1 and CDR2 from the germline V gene are MNHEY and SMNVEV (reference sequence). The CDR3 contains 13 residues. This CDR3 is CAAMRQGNTEAFF. DNA of the CDR3: TGTGCCGCCATGAGGCAGGGGAACACTGAAGCTTTCTTT.

J is TRBJ1-1 and V is TRBV19; D uncertain. Germline-derived CDR1 and CDR2 are LNHDA and SQIVND (reference sequence). V was trimmed by 5 bases and J by 1 base, leaving 8 bases between them. This CDR3 is built from 13 residues. CDR3 loop: CASSPRGNTEAFF. For the CDR3, the DNA is TGTGCCAGTAGTCCCCGAGGGAACACTGAAGCTTTCTTT. Looking up the rest from reference TRBV19 and TRBJ1-1 gives the full variable domain: DGGITQSPKYLFRKEGQNVTLSCEQNLNHDAMYWYRQDPGQGLRLIYYSQIVNDFQKGDIAEGYSVSREKKESFPLTVTSAQKNPTAFYLCASSPRGNTEAFFGQGTRLTVV.

The chain recombines TRBV27 with TRBJ2-1, with 7 bases fitting TRBD2. V was clipped by 4 bases and J by 1 base; unmatched bases: 1. Germline lookup yields CDR1 MNHEY and CDR2 SMNVEV (reference sequence). CDR3 length: 14 residues. CDR3 in DNA: TGTGCCAGCAGTTGGCGGGGGTCCTACAATGAGCAGTTCTTC. Translation gives CASSWRGSYNEQFF.